One and the same sample provided the 25 T cell receptor beta chains below, sequenced in a study of early T cells in non-severe SARS-CoV-2 infection (dated by TCRdb to the early 2020s). Library preparation was by 5' RACE. These reads were obtained on a NextSeq 500. The public reads were run again by TCRdb, first through fastp at Q25 and then through MiXCR, and only productive beta chains were kept. Entries that share a CDR3 protein sequence are merged under the most common genes and DNA. The sample table records around 61,000 distinct CDR3 sequences; around 16% of these occur just once. In total, the top ten clones hold about 4% of the sample. Sequenced material: whole blood, taken at baseline. These receptors were taken from an adult who was a healthcare worker with PCR-confirmed SARS-CoV-2 infection or an uninfected control (not recorded which).

This clonotype was detected only a few times. The chain links TRBV5-4 to TRBJ2-7; 8 bases match TRBD2. V trimming: 4 bases; J trimming: 4 bases; junction bases outside the gene matches: 7. There are 14 residues in the CDR3. Germline CDR1 SGHNT, CDR2 YYREEE (reference sequence). Here the CDR3 DNA reads TGTGCCAGCAGCCGGGGGACTAGTCGGTACGAGCAGTACTTC. Protein sequence: CASSRGTSRYEQYF.

This chain joins TRBV5-6 and TRBJ1-5, with D unresolved. The V end lost 0 bases, the J end lost 1 base, and 11 bases lay between the germline ends. The CDR3 contains 16 residues. Germline lookup yields CDR1 SGHDT and CDR2 YYEEEE. The CDR3 loop is CASSLAPGRSNQPQHF. CDR3 DNA: TGTGCCAGCAGCTTGGCCCCGGGAAGAAGCAATCAGCCCCAGCATTTT.

This clonotype was seen repeatedly, ten times or more. V and J are TRBV6-2 or TRBV6-3 and TRBJ2-2, with 7 bases matching TRBD2. From germline, CDR1 is MNHEY and CDR2 SVGEGT. V lost 2 bases and J lost 1; bases outside the gene matches: 4. The CDR3 has 16 amino acids. CDR3 DNA sequence: TGTGCCAGCAGTTACCGGACTAGGATGAACACCGGGGAGCTGTTTTTT. Protein: CASSYRTRMNTGELFF.

There are a few counts of this clonotype. An end of the junction does not agree with germline; a read error may underlie this. The chain has TRBV7-7 and TRBJ2-7; 7 bases match TRBD1. The CDR3 is made up of 13 amino acids. Per the germline V gene, CDR1 is SSHAT and CDR2 is FNYEAQ (reference sequence). The CDR3 here is CASSLDRVGEQYF. DNA for the CDR3: TGTGCTAGCAGCTTAGACAGGGTAGGGGAGCAGTACTTC. The whole variable domain, remainder taken from reference TRBV7-7 and TRBJ2-7, is GAGVSQSPRYKVTKRGQDVTLRCDPISSHATLYWYQQALGQGPEFLTYFNYEAQPDKSGLPSDRFSAERPEGSISTLTIQRTEQRDSAMYRCASSLDRVGEQYFGPGTRLTVT.

The rearrangement links TRBV7-9 to TRBJ2-1, with TRBD2 identical over 8 bases. The germline CDR1 and CDR2 sequences are SEHNR and FQNEAQ (reference sequence). V was clipped by 8 bases and J by 5 bases; unmatched bases: 14. The CDR3 is made up of 16 amino acids. This chain's CDR3 is CASSFPLAGNNNEQFF. For the CDR3, the DNA is TGTGCCAGCTCCTTCCCCCTAGCGGGTAATAACAATGAGCAGTTCTTC. Filled out from reference TRBV7-9 and TRBJ2-1, the complete variable domain reads DTGVSQNPRHKITKRGQNVTFRCDPISEHNRLYWYRQTLGQGPEFLTYFQNEAQLEKSRLLSDRFSAERPKGSFSTLEIQRTEQGDSAMYLCASSFPLAGNNNEQFFGPGTRLTVL.

This clonotype has just a few counts. This chain joins TRBV14 and TRBJ2-3; D perhaps matches TRBD2 (5 bases). V was pared by 1 base and J by 4 bases, with 12 bases between. The CDR3 extends over 15 amino acids. Germline CDR1 reads SGHDN; CDR2 reads FVKESK. The CDR3 region is CASSQGGVVADTQYF. Here the CDR3 DNA reads TGTGCCAGCAGCCAAGGGGGAGTGGTCGCAGATACGCAGTATTTT.

This clonotype was seen many times. Here the CDR3 reads CSARGSGLGRTDTQYF. DNA for the CDR3: TGCAGTGCTAGGGGTTCAGGGTTGGGGCGCACAGATACGCAGTATTTT. This rearrangement joins TRBV20-1 to TRBJ2-3, with D possibly matching TRBD1 (5 bases). Trimming took 3 bases from V and 1 from J, leaving 17 bases between them. The CDR3 totals 16 residues. Germline-derived CDR1 and CDR2 are DFQATT and SNEGSKA (reference sequence).

This clonotype was counted many times. The genes are TRBV10-3 and TRBJ2-5; 7 bases are shared with TRBD2. Germline V gene lookup returns CDR1 ENHRY and CDR2 SYGVKD. The CDR3 loop spans 13 amino acids. J lost 2 bases, V lost 10 bases, and 7 bases had no gene match. CDR3 sequence: CATSSGVQETQYF. Written as DNA, the CDR3 is TGTGCCACTTCTAGCGGAGTACAAGAGACCCAGTACTTC.

V usage is TRBV9 and J usage is TRBJ2-3, with 10 bases aligning to TRBD2. The CDR3 loop spans 15 amino acids. Unmatched junction bases numbered 6, after V lost 3 bases and J lost 5 bases. The germline CDR1 and CDR2 sequences are SGDLS and YYNGEE. CDR3 nucleotides: TGTGCCAGCAGCGCTAGCGGGAGAATGGTAGATACGCAGTATTTT. Residues: CASSASGRMVDTQYF.

A few counts support this clonotype. The J gene is TRBJ1-1, the V gene TRBV20-1; 7 bases are shared with TRBD1. With V trimmed by 6 bases and J by 11 bases, 9 bases remained unmatched. The V gene's germline CDR1 is DFQATT and CDR2 SNEGSKA (reference sequence). This CDR3 contains 11 residues. The CDR3 region is CSAMHDREAFF. Written as DNA, the CDR3 is TGCAGTGCCATGCACGACAGGGAGGCTTTCTTT.

The V call is TRBV12-3 or TRBV12-4, the J call TRBJ2-3; possible D gene TRBD2, 5 bases. The CDR3 covers 11 residues. Trimming removed 5 bases at V and 6 bases at J, with 6 bases between. CDR3 region: CASSDYDTQYF. CDR3 sequence (DNA): TGTGCCAGCAGTGACTACGATACGCAGTATTTT.

This clonotype was detected only a few times. This chain connects TRBV2 to TRBJ1-2, with D hard to call. CDR1 and CDR2 (germline): SNHLY, FYNNEI. The CDR3 has 11 amino acids. V lost 8 bases, J lost 2 bases, and 6 bases lay in between. CDR3 nucleotides: TGTGCCAGCGGTATGAACTATGGCTACACCTTC. It codes for CASGMNYGYTF.

The DNA for the CDR3 is TGTGCCAGCAGTCCCCGGGCCCCCGGTCGCATTCAGTACTTC. Amino acid sequence: CASSPRAPGRIQYF. The rearrangement links TRBV6-5 to TRBJ2-4; D call uncertain. CDR1 is MNHEY, CDR2 SVGAGI, per germline. Trimming took off 5 bases at V and 9 bases at J, with 17 bases between the two ends. The CDR3 is 14 amino acids.

The chain is built from TRBV29-1 and TRBJ1-2; TRBD1 matches at 10 bases. Germline V lookup: CDR1 SQVTM, CDR2 ANQGSEA. The CDR3 sequence is 13 residues long. V shed 7 bases, J shed 4 bases, and the junction held 6 bases outside the gene matches. For the CDR3, the DNA is TGCAGCGCTGAGGACAGGGGGACCTATGGCTACACCTTC. It is translated as CSAEDRGTYGYTF.

This clonotype was counted only a few times. V gene TRBV10-1 combines with J gene TRBJ2-1; maybe TRBD1 (6 bases). The length of the CDR3 is 15 residues. Germline-derived CDR1 and CDR2 are WNHNN and SYGVQD (reference sequence). V shed 7 bases and J shed 0 bases, with 13 bases lying between them. The CDR3, as DNA: TGCGCCAGCACGCGTGGGGGCCTCTCCTACAATGAGCAGTTCTTC. Its protein product is CASTRGGLSYNEQFF.

This clonotype was observed many times. The V call is TRBV5-6, the J call TRBJ1-6; D uncertain. V shed 0 bases and J shed 7 bases, with 8 bases lying between them. This CDR3 spans 14 amino acids. CDR1 and CDR2 from the germline V gene are SGHDT and YYEEEE. This CDR3 is CASSLGQANSPLHF. The CDR3 DNA reads TGTGCCAGCAGCTTGGGGCAGGCGAATTCACCCCTCCACTTT.

This clonotype was observed a few times. V gene TRBV4-2 combines with J gene TRBJ2-7, with 10 bases that match TRBD1. Trimming at V came to 1 base and at J to 0 bases, leaving 0 bases not matched to a gene. Per the germline V gene, CDR1 is LGHNA and CDR2 is YNFKEQ. The CDR3 runs 15 residues. The CDR3 protein is CASSQGTGGSYEQYF. CDR3 bases: TGTGCCAGCAGCCAAGGGACAGGGGGCTCCTACGAGCAGTACTTC.

This clonotype was counted between two and nine times. The rearrangement joins TRBV20-1 to TRBJ2-5; no definite D call. CDR1 DFQATT and CDR2 SNEGSKA come from the germline V gene (reference sequence). This CDR3 has 11 residues. V lost 3 bases and J lost 4, with 6 bases in between. CDR3 sequence: CSARRLETQYF. DNA for the CDR3: TGCAGTGCTAGGAGATTAGAGACCCAGTACTTC.

This clonotype was observed a handful of times. The V call is TRBV12-3 or TRBV12-4, the J call TRBJ2-7, with 8 bases that match TRBD1. This CDR3 region has 13 residues. V shed 3 bases and J 7 bases; nucleotides not matched to a gene: 5. The DNA for the CDR3 is TGTGCCAGCAGTTTTACAGGGGGTGGAGAGCAGTACTTC. As protein: CASSFTGGGEQYF.

This clonotype was seen a handful of times. The genes are TRBV9 and TRBJ2-7; D may be TRBD2 (6 bases). Germline V gene sequence: CDR1 SGDLS, CDR2 YYNGEE. CDR3 size: 14 residues. Trimming cost V 4 bases and J 3 bases, with 14 bases left between them. Here the CDR3 reads CASSTGLHGYEQYF. CDR3 DNA sequence: TGTGCCAGCAGCACAGGACTACATGGCTACGAGCAGTACTTC.

The chain combines TRBV19 with TRBJ2-1, with D unclear. The V gene's germline CDR1 is LNHDA and CDR2 SQIVND (reference sequence). There are 15 residues in the CDR3. With 5 bases removed from V and 7 bases from J, the gap between germline ends came to 18 bases. The CDR3 region is CASSPWWNEENEQFF. CDR3 in DNA: TGTGCCAGTAGTCCCTGGTGGAACGAGGAGAATGAGCAGTTCTTC. The full variable domain, with the rest looked up from reference TRBV19 and TRBJ2-1, is DGGITQSPKYLFRKEGQNVTLSCEQNLNHDAMYWYRQDPGQGLRLIYYSQIVNDFQKGDIAEGYSVSREKKESFPLTVTSAQKNPTAFYLCASSPWWNEENEQFFGPGTRLTVL.

This clonotype has ten or more counts. The chain combines TRBV7-2 with TRBJ2-2; D might be TRBD2 (7 bases). This CDR3 contains 15 residues. CDR1 is SGHTA and CDR2 is FQGNSA in the germline V gene. Trimming pared 5 bases from V and 6 bases from J, leaving 16 bases between. CDR3 in amino acids: CASSHGGAIPGELFF. The DNA for the CDR3 is TGTGCCAGCAGCCATGGGGGGGCCATCCCCGGGGAGCTGTTTTTT. Together with reference TRBV7-2 and TRBJ2-2, the CDR3 gives the full variable domain: GAGVSQSPSNKVTEKGKDVELRCDPISGHTALYWYRQSLGQGLEFLIYFQGNSAPDKSGLPSDRFSAERTGGSVSTLTIQRTQQEDSAVYLCASSHGGAIPGELFFGEGSRLTVL.

This clonotype was picked up a small number of times. This chain connects TRBV4-2 to TRBJ2-7; perhaps TRBD1 as D (5 bases). Deletions cut 1 base from V and 2 bases from J, with 12 bases between. This CDR3 is built from 15 residues. The germline CDR1 and CDR2 sequences are LGHNA and YNFKEQ. As DNA, the CDR3 is TGTGCCAGCAGCCAAGCCGCTCGACAGACCTACGAGCAGTACTTC. Its protein product is CASSQAARQTYEQYF.

The chain is built from TRBV5-1 and TRBJ2-7, with a possible D match to TRBD2 (5 bases). Germline assignment: CDR1 SGHRS and CDR2 YFSETQ. There are 13 residues in the CDR3. The V and J ends lost 0 bases and 6 bases respectively, with 10 bases between them. CDR3 sequence reads: CASSLERGFEQYF. In DNA, the CDR3 is TGCGCCAGCAGCTTGGAGCGAGGGTTCGAGCAGTACTTC.

This clonotype was recorded a few times. The rearrangement links TRBV12-5 to TRBJ2-3, with 7 positions matching TRBD1. This CDR3 comprises 16 residues. In germline, CDR1 is LGHNT, CDR2 FRNRAP. V was clipped by 5 bases and J by 5 bases; unmatched bases: 13. The CDR3 is CASGRGTEAFGDTQYF. In DNA, the CDR3 is TGTGCTAGTGGTAGGGGGACAGAAGCTTTCGGAGATACGCAGTATTTT.